This TCR beta chain was sequenced in a study of shared clonotypes between healthy human individuals. For the study at large: Donor composition was a couple of women and three men, aged 18 to 49. Study findings and constraints: Tissue TCR repertoires likely differ from these blood-only repertoires.

Sequenced by immunoSEQ multiplex PCR; TCRdb stores in-frame clones only, minus some. This table holds some 2.4 million clones, roughly 93% found once. The authors divided CD4+ cells into CD45RA+ naive and CD45RA-negative memory subsets. With regard to this clone: What it binds is not known.

The sequenced sample consisted of naive CD4+ T cells from PBMCs. Subset of the sample: CD45RA+ positively selected. This TCR was recovered from a man younger than 35 in good health. Some clones in this sample may be carry-over from other donors' samples.

The CDR3 is CASSAFRTLYEQYF. The CDR3 DNA follows: TGTGCCAGCAGCGCGTTTCGCACCCTCTACGAGCAGTACTTC. V and J are TRBV6-1 and TRBJ2-7; no reliable D call. Trimming shortened V by 6 bases and J by 3 bases, and 15 bases separated the two germline ends. The CDR3 runs to 14 residues. CDR1 is MNHNS and CDR2 is SASEGT in the germline V gene.